The next 27 T cell receptor beta chains were all read from a single sample in a study of blood T cell repertoires in COVID-19. Profiled with immunoSEQ multiplex PCR; TCRdb holds only in-frame clones, not every one. The table includes fewer than 700,000 clones, 85% to 90% detected once. Sample: peripheral blood. All receptors come from a woman aged 50 to 65 with COVID-19, enrolled during active disease.

The genes are TRBV30 and TRBJ2-7, with 7 bases lining up with TRBD1. The CDR3 runs to 14 residues. The germline V gene encodes CDR1 GTSNPN and CDR2 SVGIG (reference sequence). V dropped 0 bases and J dropped 3; count of bases not matched to a gene: 5. For the CDR3, the DNA is TGTGCCTGGAGTGTAAAAGGGACAGACTACGAGCAGTACTTC. Its translation is CAWSVKGTDYEQYF.

This sequence joins TRBV12-5 and TRBJ2-1; 14 bases map to TRBD2. J gave up 9 bases and V 4 bases, and 8 bases lay outside the gene matches. In germline, CDR1 is LGHNT, CDR2 FRNRAP. This CDR3 is 16 amino acids long. This CDR3 is CASGSTGLAGGVEQFF. The CDR3 DNA is TGTGCTAGTGGTTCCACCGGACTAGCGGGGGGCGTTGAGCAGTTCTTC.

Comments on this clone: Other nucleotide sequences from this sample produce the same CDR3. The chain employs TRBV11-2 and TRBJ2-2; the match to TRBD1 covers 9 bases. CDR1 and CDR2 (germline): SGHAT, FQNNGV. Trimming took 5 bases from V and 5 from J; bases not matched to a gene: 3. CDR3 length: 14 residues. DNA for the CDR3: TGTGCCAGCAGCCCCGGGACAGGGACCGGGGAGCTGTTTTTT. It specifies CASSPGTGTGELFF.

The chain combines TRBV27 with TRBJ2-7; possibly TRBD1 for D (6 bases). Germline V gene sequence: CDR1 MNHEY, CDR2 SMNVEV (reference sequence). V was clipped by 5 bases and J by 5 bases, with 16 bases between them. The CDR3 is 14 amino acids. CDR3 nucleotide sequence: TGTGCCAGCAGTCAAGAAACCCAGGGGCACGAGCAGTACTTC. This codes for CASSQETQGHEQYF.

J is TRBJ1-1 and V is TRBV5-1; D is uncertain. V dropped 3 bases and J dropped 4 bases, with 25 bases sitting between them. The V gene's germline CDR1 is SGHRS and CDR2 YFSETQ. The CDR3 totals 18 residues. The CDR3 region is CASSYQGWAGTIITEAFF. CDR3 DNA: TGCGCCAGCAGCTACCAAGGGTGGGCGGGCACCATTATCACTGAAGCTTTCTTT.

This clone appeared a single time. The chain combines TRBV18 with TRBJ2-7; 9 nucleotides align to TRBD1. The CDR3 spans 15 residues. The ends lost 6 bases at V and 1 base at J; junction bases unmatched: 7. Germline CDR1 is KGHSH and CDR2 is LQKENI. The CDR3 nucleotides read TGTGCCAGCTCCCCTGGGACAGGGAAGTCCTACGAGCAGTACTTC. Translated: CASSPGTGKSYEQYF.

The chain carries TRBV19 and TRBJ1-5; D remains unclear. The CDR3 has 13 residues. The germline V and J ends were trimmed by 10 bases and 2 bases, with 12 bases remaining between them. In germline, CDR1 is LNHDA, CDR2 SQIVND (reference sequence). The CDR3 region has the DNA TGTGCCACCGAGCCCCAGGGCAATCAGCCCCAGCATTTT. Translating gives CATEPQGNQPQHF. Full variable domain (outside the CDR3, taken from reference TRBV19 and TRBJ1-5): DGGITQSPKYLFRKEGQNVTLSCEQNLNHDAMYWYRQDPGQGLRLIYYSQIVNDFQKGDIAEGYSVSREKKESFPLTVTSAQKNPTAFYLCATEPQGNQPQHFGDGTRLSIL.

The chain has TRBV27 and TRBJ2-5; 8 nucleotides line up with TRBD1. Germline lookup yields CDR1 MNHEY and CDR2 SMNVEV (reference sequence). The trim removed 5 bases at V and 2 bases at J, leaving 4 bases unmatched. This CDR3 comprises 14 residues. The CDR3 DNA reads as TGTGCCAGCAGTGGACAGGGCTCTCAAGAGACCCAGTACTTC. It specifies CASSGQGSQETQYF.

The rearrangement joins TRBV9 to TRBJ1-1; no definite D call. Trimming took off 0 bases at V and 0 bases at J, with 12 bases between the two ends. In germline, CDR1 is SGDLS, CDR2 YYNGEE. The CDR3 runs 16 residues. DNA of the CDR3: TGTGCCAGCAGCGTAGGGCCTAGCAGCCTGAACACTGAAGCTTTCTTT. This sequence encodes CASSVGPSSLNTEAFF.

The chain is built from TRBV5-6 and TRBJ2-3; D unresolved. CDR3 length: 15 residues. Germline lookup yields CDR1 SGHDT and CDR2 YYEEEE. V was cut by 4 bases and J by 2 bases, with 14 bases left in between. The CDR3 bases are TGTGCCAGCAGCCTCCGGAGAAAGAACACAGATACGCAGTATTTT. It is translated as CASSLRRKNTDTQYF.

The chain carries TRBV2 and TRBJ1-4; 8 nucleotides align to TRBD1. V lost 9 bases, J lost 3 bases, and 3 bases stayed unmatched. The CDR3 runs to 13 residues. The germline V gene encodes CDR1 SNHLY and CDR2 FYNNEI. CDR3 sequence: CASYRGANEKLFF. DNA of the CDR3: TGTGCCAGTTACAGGGGGGCTAATGAAAAACTGTTTTTT. The full variable domain, completed using reference TRBV2 and TRBJ1-4, is EPEVTQTPSHQVTQMGQEVILRCVPISNHLYFYWYRQILGQKVEFLVSFYNNEISEKSEIFDDQFSVERPDGSNFTLKIRSTKLEDSAMYFCASYRGANEKLFFGSGTQLSVL.

There are many counts of this clone. The chain is built from TRBV9 and TRBJ1-5; 8 nucleotides agree with TRBD1. The CDR3 sequence is 16 residues long. Trimming removed 6 bases from V and 3 bases from J; junction bases left unmatched: 11. Germline lookup yields CDR1 SGDLS and CDR2 YYNGEE. The DNA for the CDR3 is TGTGCCAGCATTGGAAAGGACAGGGTGCCCAATCAGCCCCAGCATTTT. Amino acids: CASIGKDRVPNQPQHF.

J is TRBJ2-1 and V is TRBV5-1; TRBD1 matches 10 bases. V gave up 10 bases and J gave up 5 bases; unmatched junction bases: 6. The CDR3 is made up of 13 amino acids. CDR1 SGHRS and CDR2 YFSETQ come from the germline V gene. The CDR3 is CAGGGQGNNEQFF. CDR3 nucleotides: TGCGCCGGAGGGGGACAGGGGAACAATGAGCAGTTCTTC.

V is TRBV5-1 and J is TRBJ2-3, with D possibly TRBD2 on 6 matching bases. The germline V gene encodes CDR1 SGHRS and CDR2 YFSETQ. The length of the CDR3 is 15 residues. V lost 0 bases and J lost 1, with 9 bases in between. CDR3 loop: CASSLAGGGTDTQYF. As DNA, the CDR3 is TGCGCCAGCAGCTTGGCAGGAGGGGGCACAGATACGCAGTATTTT.

The rearrangement uses TRBV28 and TRBJ2-7; D is ambiguous. Germline V gives CDR1 MDHEN, CDR2 SYDVKM. V lost 3 bases and J lost 0, with 9 bases in between. The CDR3 totals 14 residues. In nucleotides, the CDR3 is TGTGCCAGCAGTTTCCCACACGCCTCCTACGAGCAGTACTTC. Translation: CASSFPHASYEQYF. Drawing the rest from reference TRBV28 and TRBJ2-7, the complete variable domain is DVKVTQSSRYLVKRTGEKVFLECVQDMDHENMFWYRQDPGLGLRLIYFSYDVKMKEKGDIPEGYSVSREKKERFSLILESASTNQTSMYLCASSFPHASYEQYFGPGTRLTVT.

The chain has TRBV2 and TRBJ2-2, with a possible D match to TRBD1 (6 bases). The V end lost 6 bases, the J end lost 0 bases, and 8 bases lay between the germline ends. CDR3 size: 14 residues. Germline values: CDR1 SNHLY, CDR2 FYNNEI. The DNA of the CDR3 is TGTGCCAGCAGAGACAGGACGAACACCGGGGAGCTGTTTTTT. Protein: CASRDRTNTGELFF. Using reference TRBV2 and TRBJ2-2 for the parts outside the CDR3, the full variable domain is EPEVTQTPSHQVTQMGQEVILRCVPISNHLYFYWYRQILGQKVEFLVSFYNNEISEKSEIFDDQFSVERPDGSNFTLKIRSTKLEDSAMYFCASRDRTNTGELFFGEGSRLTVL.

The chain joins TRBV5-6 to TRBJ1-3; 11 bases fit TRBD1. The CDR3 loop spans 15 amino acids. The trim removed 4 bases at V and 6 bases at J, leaving 6 bases unmatched. Germline V gives CDR1 SGHDT, CDR2 YYEEEE. The CDR3 DNA follows: TGTGCCAGCAGCCCGACTGGACAGGGGGCAAACACCATATATTTT. The encoded protein is CASSPTGQGANTIYF.

This chain links TRBV18 with TRBJ2-7, with a tentative D call TRBD1 (7 bases). Trimming left V 3 bases short and J 6 bases short, with 15 bases between. Germline assignment: CDR1 KGHSH and CDR2 LQKENI. CDR3 length: 14 residues. The CDR3 loop reads CASSPARGALEQYF. CDR3 sequence (DNA): TGTGCCAGCTCACCGGCCAGGGGGGCCCTCGAGCAGTACTTC. Looking up the rest from reference TRBV18 and TRBJ2-7 gives the full variable domain: NAGVMQNPRHLVRRRGQEARLRCSPMKGHSHVYWYRQLPEEGLKFMVYLQKENIIDESGMPKERFSAEFPKEGPSILRIQQVVRGDSAAYFCASSPARGALEQYFGPGTRLTVT.

The chain joins TRBV2 to TRBJ1-6, with no clear D. The CDR3 extends over 14 amino acids. The germline V gene encodes CDR1 SNHLY and CDR2 FYNNEI. Trimming removed 1 base from V and 7 bases from J, with 8 bases in between. In DNA form, the CDR3 reads TGTGCCAGCAGTGAAGGCCGGAGCAATTCACCCCTCCACTTT. Its protein is CASSEGRSNSPLHF.

The rearrangement uses TRBV28 and TRBJ1-2; 8 nucleotides line up with TRBD1. The CDR3 contains 14 residues. Germline CDR1 and CDR2: MDHEN and SYDVKM. The V gene end was trimmed by 7 bases and the J gene end by 8 bases; junction bases not matched to a gene: 12. CDR3 protein: CASNDRGYGRGYTF. CDR3 bases: TGTGCCAGCAATGACAGGGGCTACGGCAGAGGCTACACCTTC.

The chain couples TRBV11-2 to TRBJ2-7; the D gene is possibly TRBD2 (6 bases). The CDR3 spans 17 residues. V was trimmed by 5 bases and J by 0 bases, leaving 20 bases between them. The V gene's germline CDR1 is SGHAT and CDR2 FQNNGV. This CDR3 reads CASSGLSRGTISYEQYF. The CDR3 nucleotides are TGTGCCAGCAGCGGCCTGTCGCGGGGTACGATCTCCTACGAGCAGTACTTC.

This chain uses TRBV10-3 with TRBJ2-2, with 8 positions matching TRBD1. Trimming removed 8 bases from V and 0 bases from J; junction bases left unmatched: 8. This CDR3 has 16 amino acids. The germline CDR1 and CDR2 sequences are ENHRY and SYGVKD. CDR3 nucleotides: TGTGCCATCGGAAAGTGGGACAGGACGAACACCGGGGAGCTGTTTTTT. This encodes CAIGKWDRTNTGELFF.

The chain joins TRBV5-4 to TRBJ2-7; D uncertain. Trimming removed 0 bases from V and 0 bases from J, with 10 bases in between. The CDR3 has 15 amino acids. Germline V gene sequence: CDR1 SGHNT, CDR2 YYREEE (reference sequence). CDR3 protein: CASSLGLSGSYEQYF. The CDR3 DNA reads TGTGCCAGCAGCTTGGGACTCTCCGGCTCCTACGAGCAGTACTTC.

This clone was detected only once. This chain uses TRBV24-1 with TRBJ2-1; D is perhaps TRBD2 (6 bases). This CDR3 is 16 amino acids long. Germline V gives CDR1 KGHDR, CDR2 SFDVKD. V dropped 3 bases and J dropped 4 bases, with 15 bases sitting between them. This CDR3 reads CATSDPRRDVYNEQFF. Written as DNA, the CDR3 is TGTGCCACCAGTGATCCCAGGAGGGACGTATACAATGAGCAGTTCTTC.

This chain uses TRBV20-1 with TRBJ2-7, with 8 bases that match TRBD1. This CDR3 spans 14 amino acids. CDR1 and CDR2 (germline): DFQATT, SNEGSKA (reference sequence). V gave up 3 bases and J gave up 1 base; unmatched junction bases: 5. CDR3 amino acids: CSASSTGVSYEQYF. The CDR3 DNA reads as TGCAGTGCTAGTTCGACAGGGGTTTCCTACGAGCAGTACTTC.

CDR3 DNA sequence: TGCAGCGTTGAAGATCCGGACTCCAACTCCTACGAGCAGTACTTC. Protein: CSVEDPDSNSYEQYF. The chain is built from TRBV29-1 and TRBJ2-7; weak D call: TRBD2 (5 bases). Germline assignment: CDR1 SQVTM and CDR2 ANQGSEA. Trimming removed 0 bases at V and 0 bases at J, with 12 bases between. The CDR3 is 15 amino acids.

This chain links TRBV5-5 with TRBJ1-1; a weak D match, TRBD1 (5 bases). Germline CDR1 reads SGHKS; CDR2 reads YYEKEE (reference sequence). The CDR3 sequence is 14 residues long. The germline V and J ends were trimmed by 4 bases and 1 base, with 11 bases remaining between them. The CDR3, as DNA: TGTGCCAGCAGCCCGCTGACAGAGAACACTGAAGCTTTCTTT. Translation: CASSPLTENTEAFF.